This TCR beta chain was obtained from a study of T cell responses to AZD1222 COVID-19 vaccine. Study observations and caveats: A mostly white British donor set with more females was recruited, and clonal diversity was possibly underestimated.

As for this clone: The antigen remains unidentified.

The germline V gene has CDR1 SGHAT and CDR2 FQNNGV. The V and J ends lost 1 base and 0 bases respectively, with 9 bases between them. The CDR3 covers 15 residues. Data came from immunoSEQ multiplex PCR; TCRdb stores just in-frame clones and leaves some out. The sample records about 160,000 clones, about 90% being singletons. This TCR was sampled from an adult in good health. Sequenced material: peripheral blood, taken on day 0 of AZD1222 vaccination. The J gene is TRBJ1-1, the V gene TRBV11-2; D gene unclear. Written as DNA, the CDR3 is TGTGCCAGCAGCTTAGCGGCGGGCATGAACACTGAAGCTTTCTTT. Its protein product is CASSLAAGMNTEAFF.